The clone carrying this T cell receptor (beta chain) appeared a single time. Donors included only healthy HIV-negative adults lacking recent acute infections or vaccinations. Only Caucasian adults living in Nashville, Tennessee served as donors. Deep was the level at which the assay was run. As handled by the study authors: Filtering was not the same, since immunoSEQ gave junction-only sequences without quality scores. Generated by immunoSEQ multiplex PCR, the TCRdb table keeps only in-frame clones and is missing some. V, J and clone size reflect that table, while D and trimming were determined from the DNA. Among a few million clones, about 92% were seen once, and the ten largest hold about 0.39%. The sample comes from a study of shared clonotypes between healthy human individuals. Deletions cut 6 bases from V and 3 bases from J, with 12 bases between. The CDR3 covers 13 residues. The germline V gene encodes CDR1 WNHNN and CDR2 SYGVQD (reference sequence).

The sequence derives from a man younger than 35 in good health. Some clones in this sample may be carry-over from other donors' samples. V is TRBV10-1 and J is TRBJ2-7, with D perhaps assigned TRBD1 or TRBD2 (6 bases each). Sequencing was carried out using naive CD4+ T cells from PBMCs. Described subset: CD45RA+ positively selected. The CDR3 loop reads CASRGGLGYEQYF. CDR3 DNA: TGCGCCAGCAGAGGGGGGCTCGGCTACGAGCAGTACTTC.